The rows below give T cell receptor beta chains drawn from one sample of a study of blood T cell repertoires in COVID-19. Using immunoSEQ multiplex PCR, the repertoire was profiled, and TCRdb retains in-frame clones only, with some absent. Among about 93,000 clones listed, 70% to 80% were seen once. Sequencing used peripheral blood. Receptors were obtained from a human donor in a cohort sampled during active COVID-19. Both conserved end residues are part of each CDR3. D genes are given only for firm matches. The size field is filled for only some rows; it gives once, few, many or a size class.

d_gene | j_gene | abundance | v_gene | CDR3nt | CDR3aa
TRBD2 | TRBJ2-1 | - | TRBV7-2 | TGTGCCAGCAGCTTATTAGCGGGGAGGACTACAAATGAGCAGTTCTTC | CASSLLAGRTTNEQFF
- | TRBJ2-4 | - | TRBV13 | TGTGCCAGCAGCTTAGATAGAAACATTCAGTACTTC | CASSLDRNIQYF
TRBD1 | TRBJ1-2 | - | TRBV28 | TGTGCCAGCAGGACCCCGGGACAGAGCTATGGCTACACCTTC | CASRTPGQSYGYTF
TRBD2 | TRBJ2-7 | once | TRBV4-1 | TGCGCCAGCAGCCAAGTTAGCGGGGTGGGTGAGCAGTACTTC | CASSQVSGVGEQYF
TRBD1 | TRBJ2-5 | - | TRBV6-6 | TGTGCCAGCAGTTCCGCAGGGGGCGGGGAGACCCAGTACTTC | CASSSAGGGETQYF
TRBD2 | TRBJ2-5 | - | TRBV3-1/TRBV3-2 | TGTGCCAGCAGCCCACTAGCGGGAGGGGAGACCCAGTACTTC | CASSPLAGGETQYF
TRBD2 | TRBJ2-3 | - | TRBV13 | TGTGCCAGCAGCTTGTCCCCTCGGGGGGGGCAGCCAGATACGCAGTATTTT | CASSLSPRGGQPDTQYF
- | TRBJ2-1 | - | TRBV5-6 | TGTGCCAGCAGCTCGAACCTGGGCCGGCAGTTCTTC | CASSSNLGRQFF
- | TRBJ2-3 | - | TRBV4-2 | TGTGCCAGCAGCCTAGGAGGAGATACGCAGTATTTT | CASSLGGDTQYF
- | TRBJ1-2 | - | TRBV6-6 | TGTGCCAGCCTATCCTACTATGGCTACACCTTC | CASLSYYGYTF